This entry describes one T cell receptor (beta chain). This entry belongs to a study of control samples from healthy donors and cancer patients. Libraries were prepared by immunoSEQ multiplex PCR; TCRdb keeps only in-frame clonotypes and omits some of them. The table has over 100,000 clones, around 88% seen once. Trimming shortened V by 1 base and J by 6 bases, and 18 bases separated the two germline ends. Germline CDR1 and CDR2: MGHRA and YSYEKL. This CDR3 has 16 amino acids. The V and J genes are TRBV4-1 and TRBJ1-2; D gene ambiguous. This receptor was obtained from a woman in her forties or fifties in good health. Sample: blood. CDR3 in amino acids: CASSQGEQKYPDGYTF. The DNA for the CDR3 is TGCGCCAGCAGCCAAGGTGAACAGAAATATCCGGATGGCTACACCTTC.